This T cell receptor beta chain stems from a study of blood T cell repertoires in COVID-19. Study-wide background: The cDNA or gDNA used as material had been derived from T cells, B-cell-depleted T cells, or PBMCs.

Per germline, CDR1 SGHTA and CDR2 FQGNSA. This CDR3 is 15 amino acids long. Trimming took 3 bases from V and 0 from J, leaving 9 bases between them. The table came from immunoSEQ multiplex PCR; TCRdb's copy has only in-frame clones and leaves some out. This sample has about 210,000 clones, with 75% to 90% found just once. The TCR was taken from a man aged 35 to 55 who had recovered from COVID-19. Sequences were obtained from PBMCs or T cells enriched from blood (not recorded which). The V gene is TRBV7-2, the J gene TRBJ1-5; no firm D call. CDR3 nucleotide sequence: TGTGCCAGCAGCTTCAGCGCCTCTAGCAATCAGCCCCAGCATTTT. Translating it yields CASSFSASSNQPQHF.